Listed here are 6 T cell receptor beta chains from one sample, sequenced in a study of beta chain features in type 1 diabetes. The investigators reverse transcribed all of the isolated RNA, so they sequenced expressed TCRB transcripts. Repertoires were generated with immunoSEQ multiplex PCR, while TCRdb's copy carries only in-frame clones and drops some. This sample has about 140,000 clones, with 9.7% found just once. Sequencing used central memory CD4+ T cells from blood. These receptors were collected from a woman in her thirties or forties in good health.

This clone has a handful of counts. V usage is TRBV4-3 and J usage is TRBJ2-5; 7 positions agree with TRBD1. The DNA end favors TRBJ2-7, so the J call may be wrong. Germline V gives CDR1 LGHNA, CDR2 YSLEER. The CDR3 loop spans 15 amino acids. The CDR3 DNA follows: TGCGCCAGCAGCCAGGGCAGACAGGGTGACCACGAGCAGTACTTC. Amino acid sequence: CASSQGRQGDHEQYF.

This chain joins TRBV7-2 and TRBJ2-1; possibly TRBD2 for D (5 bases). This CDR3 is built from 16 residues. V was shortened by 2 bases and J by 6 bases, with 17 bases between the two germline ends. The germline CDR1 and CDR2 sequences are SGHTA and FQGNSA. CDR3 protein: CASSLSIGAVVNEQFF. For the CDR3, the DNA is TGTGCCAGCAGCTTATCGATTGGAGCGGTTGTCAATGAGCAGTTCTTC.

This chain links TRBV2 with TRBJ2-7; 7 nucleotides align to TRBD1. Losses at the gene ends were 7 bases for V and 4 bases for J; bases not matched to a gene: 4. The CDR3 is 12 residues long. Per germline, CDR1 SNHLY and CDR2 FYNNEI. The DNA of the CDR3 is TGTGCCAGCACCCAACAGGGGTACGAGCAGTACTTC. It specifies CASTQQGYEQYF.

J is TRBJ1-2 and V is TRBV5-6; D remains unclear. In germline, CDR1 is SGHDT, CDR2 YYEEEE. The V end lost 0 bases, the J end lost 6 bases, and 9 bases lay between the germline ends. The CDR3 length is 13 residues. CDR3 DNA sequence: TGTGCCAGCAGCTTGGACAGACCCAATGGCTACACCTTC. Its translation is CASSLDRPNGYTF. The full variable domain, in which reference TRBV5-6 and TRBJ1-2 provide the parts outside the CDR3, is DAGVTQSPTHLIKTRGQQVTLRCSPKSGHDTVSWYQQALGQGPQFIFQYYEEEERQRGNFPDRFSGHQFPNYSSELNVNALLLGDSALYLCASSLDRPNGYTFGSGTRLTVV.

This clone was counted only a few times. This chain connects TRBV6-1 to TRBJ2-7; weak D call: TRBD2 (5 bases). Per the germline V gene, CDR1 is MNHNS and CDR2 is SASEGT. The CDR3 spans 12 residues. The V and J ends lost 8 bases and 0 bases respectively, with 8 bases between them. CDR3 coding DNA: TGTGCCAGCGGACTCGGCTCCTACGAGCAGTACTTC. Encoded protein: CASGLGSYEQYF.

This clone showed up just a few times. The chain uses TRBV5-1 and TRBJ2-2; D unclear. V dropped 4 bases and J dropped 7 bases, with 14 bases sitting between them. The CDR3 contains 14 residues. The germline V gene encodes CDR1 SGHRS and CDR2 YFSETQ. The CDR3 bases are TGCGCCAGCAGCCCAATAGATGAGGTCGGGGAGCTGTTTTTT. Its translation: CASSPIDEVGELFF.